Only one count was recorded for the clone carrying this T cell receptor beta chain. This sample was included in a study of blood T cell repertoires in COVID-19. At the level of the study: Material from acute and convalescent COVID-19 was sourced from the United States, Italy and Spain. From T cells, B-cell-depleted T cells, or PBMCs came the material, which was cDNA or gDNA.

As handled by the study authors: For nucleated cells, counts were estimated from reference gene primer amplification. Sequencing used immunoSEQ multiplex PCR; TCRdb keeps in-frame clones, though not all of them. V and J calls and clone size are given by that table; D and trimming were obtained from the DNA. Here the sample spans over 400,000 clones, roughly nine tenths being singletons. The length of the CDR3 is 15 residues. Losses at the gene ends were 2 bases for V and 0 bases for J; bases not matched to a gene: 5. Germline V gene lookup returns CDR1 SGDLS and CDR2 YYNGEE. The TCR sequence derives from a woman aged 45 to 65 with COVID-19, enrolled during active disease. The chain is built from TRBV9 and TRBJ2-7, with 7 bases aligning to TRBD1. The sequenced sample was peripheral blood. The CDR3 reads CASSVGQLGSYEQYF. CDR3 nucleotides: TGTGCCAGCAGCGTGGGACAGTTGGGCTCCTACGAGCAGTACTTC.